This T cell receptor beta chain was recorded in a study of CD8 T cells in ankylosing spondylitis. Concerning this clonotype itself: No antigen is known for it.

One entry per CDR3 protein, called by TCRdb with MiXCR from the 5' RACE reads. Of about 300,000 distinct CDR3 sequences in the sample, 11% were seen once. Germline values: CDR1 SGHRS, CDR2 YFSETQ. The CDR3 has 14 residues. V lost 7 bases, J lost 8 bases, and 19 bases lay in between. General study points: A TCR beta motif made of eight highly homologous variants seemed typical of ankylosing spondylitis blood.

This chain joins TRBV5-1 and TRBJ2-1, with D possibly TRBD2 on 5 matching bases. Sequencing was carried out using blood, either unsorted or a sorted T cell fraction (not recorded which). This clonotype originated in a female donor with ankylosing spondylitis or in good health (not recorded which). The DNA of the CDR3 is TGCGCCAGCGGCGGTGAGTTAGCGATCGATGAGCAGTTCTTC. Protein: CASGGELAIDEQFF.